These 25 T cell receptor beta chains share one sample of origin, sequenced in a study of blood T cells in healthy people across ages. A second roughly 7 to 11 cycle PCR used barcoded and J-beta primers. TCRdb re-analysed the 5' RACE reads in MiXCR, keeping a single row per CDR3 protein. The table includes approximately 1,000,000 distinct CDR3 sequences, 30% to 40% detected once. The sequencing input was blood. The receptor source for this set is a man between 18 and 29 years old in good health.

In the case of this clonotype: Mismatch with germline at one junction end may stem from a read error. The chain has TRBV27 and TRBJ2-1, with D perhaps TRBD1 (6 bases). CDR3 length: 13 residues. Germline CDR1 MNHEY, CDR2 SMNVEV (reference sequence). The CDR3 DNA follows: TGTTCCAGCAGTCCGACCAGGGGCGATGAGCAGTTCTTC. It translates to CSSSPTRGDEQFF.

The chain carries TRBV20-1 and TRBJ2-7; TRBD2 agrees at 8 bases. The CDR3 covers 14 residues. The ends lost 6 bases at V and 3 bases at J; junction bases unmatched: 10. The V gene's germline CDR1 is DFQATT and CDR2 SNEGSKA (reference sequence). CDR3 DNA: TGCAGTGCCACGGGGGAGCGGGGGAACTACGAGCAGTACTTC. This translates into CSATGERGNYEQYF.

CDR3 DNA sequence: TGTGCCTGGATGCCGAACTCAAATTCACCCCTCCACTTT. Translation: CAWMPNSNSPLHF. V and J are TRBV30 and TRBJ1-6; D is uncertain. V was cut by 4 bases and J by 7 bases, with 11 bases left in between. This CDR3 spans 13 amino acids. CDR1 and CDR2 (germline): GTSNPN, SVGIG (reference sequence). Combining the CDR3 with reference TRBV30 and TRBJ1-6 gives the whole variable domain SQTIHQWPATLVQPVGSPLSLECTVEGTSNPNLYWYRQAAGRGLQLLFYSVGIGQISSEVPQNLSASRPQDRQFILSSKKLLLSDSGFYLCAWMPNSNSPLHFGNGTRLTVT.

J is TRBJ2-7 and V is TRBV7-9; 11 nucleotides line up with TRBD1. Germline V lookup: CDR1 SEHNR, CDR2 FQNEAQ (reference sequence). The trim removed 7 bases at V and 7 bases at J, leaving 12 bases unmatched. The CDR3 spans 15 residues. The CDR3 is CASTGQGARLHEQYF. The CDR3 bases are TGTGCCAGCACCGGACAGGGGGCTCGCTTGCATGAGCAGTACTTC.

The rearrangement joins TRBV7-9 to TRBJ2-5; no firm D call. The DNA end lines up better with TRBJ2-1; the J call may be wrong. The CDR3 totals 14 residues. Germline loops: CDR1 SEHNR, CDR2 FQNEAQ (reference sequence). The CDR3 sequence is CASSLGAEQETQFF. Written as DNA, the CDR3 is TGTGCCAGCAGCTTAGGGGCAGAACAAGAGACCCAGTTCTTC.

Ten or more counts support this clonotype. The chain recombines TRBV14 with TRBJ2-7; no clear D gene. V lost 0 bases and J lost 3, with 6 bases in between. This CDR3 has 13 residues. Germline V gene lookup returns CDR1 SGHDN and CDR2 FVKESK. CDR3 nucleotide sequence: TGTGCCAGCAGCCAAGACTCGTTCTACGAGCAGTACTTC. Its translation: CASSQDSFYEQYF.

This chain connects TRBV15 to TRBJ1-2; 8 bases fit TRBD1. Germline V gene lookup returns CDR1 LNHNV and CDR2 YYDKDF (reference sequence). J gave up 1 base and V 0 bases, and 1 base lay outside the gene matches. CDR3 length: 15 residues. CDR3 nucleotide sequence: TGTGCCACCAGCAGAGATGGACAGGGTAACTATGGCTACACCTTC. Its translation is CATSRDGQGNYGYTF.

The J gene is TRBJ2-3, the V gene TRBV20-1, with TRBD1 identical over 7 bases. J gave up 5 bases and V 3 bases, and 8 bases lay outside the gene matches. This CDR3 has 14 residues. Per germline, CDR1 DFQATT and CDR2 SNEGSKA (reference sequence). CDR3 amino acids: CSARTDRAGDTQYF. The CDR3 nucleotides read TGCAGTGCTAGGACCGACAGGGCCGGAGATACGCAGTATTTT.

This clonotype was found a few times. The chain joins TRBV5-1 to TRBJ2-1; no clear D. Germline CDR1 and CDR2: SGHRS and YFSETQ. Trimming cost V 4 bases and J 7 bases, with 12 bases left between them. This CDR3 is built from 13 residues. The CDR3 sequence is CASSVSVGNEQFF. The CDR3 DNA reads as TGCGCCAGCAGCGTGAGCGTTGGTAATGAGCAGTTCTTC.

The genes are TRBV7-9 and TRBJ2-5, with D unresolved. Germline V gives CDR1 SEHNR, CDR2 FQNEAQ (reference sequence). This CDR3 is built from 15 residues. Trimming took off 1 base at V and 2 bases at J, with 11 bases between the two ends. CDR3 coding DNA: TGTGCCAGCAGCTTAGGGCCTAGGAGTCAAGAGACCCAGTACTTC. Translation gives CASSLGPRSQETQYF. The full variable domain, completed using reference TRBV7-9 and TRBJ2-5, is DTGVSQNPRHKITKRGQNVTFRCDPISEHNRLYWYRQTLGQGPEFLTYFQNEAQLEKSRLLSDRFSAERPKGSFSTLEIQRTEQGDSAMYLCASSLGPRSQETQYFGPGTRLLVL.

This clonotype was counted between two and nine times. A read error may explain this, as a much larger clone is one base away. This chain connects TRBV2 to TRBJ1-5; 10 bases match TRBD1. CDR1 and CDR2 from the germline V gene are SNHLY and FYNNEI. This CDR3 has 13 residues. Trimming removed 6 bases from V and 6 bases from J; junction bases left unmatched: 2. For the CDR3, the DNA is TGTGCCAGCAGGACAGGGGGCAGTCAGCCCCAGCATTTT. Translating gives CASRTGGSQPQHF. Supplemented by reference TRBV2 and TRBJ1-5, the full variable domain reads EPEVTQTPSHQVTQMGQEVILRCVPISNHLYFYWYRQILGQKVEFLVSFYNNEISEKSEIFDDQFSVERPDGSNFTLKIRSTKLEDSAMYFCASRTGGSQPQHFGDGTRLSIL.

The chain is built from TRBV20-1 and TRBJ1-1, with TRBD1 as a possible D gene (5 bases). This CDR3 region has 16 residues. The germline V gene encodes CDR1 DFQATT and CDR2 SNEGSKA (reference sequence). The V end was cut by 1 base, the J end by 0 bases, with 15 bases between. This chain's CDR3 is CSARAPGGWMNTEAFF. CDR3 DNA sequence: TGCAGTGCTAGAGCCCCCGGGGGGTGGATGAACACTGAAGCTTTCTTT.

The CDR3 protein is CASSQAGTGVLNYGYTF. The CDR3 DNA reads TGTGCCAGCAGCCAAGCGGGAACAGGGGTTTTGAACTATGGCTACACCTTC. The rearrangement uses TRBV14 and TRBJ1-2; the match to TRBD1 covers 7 bases. The CDR3 covers 17 residues. Unmatched junction bases numbered 10, after V lost 1 base and J lost 2 bases. The germline V gene has CDR1 SGHDN and CDR2 FVKESK.

Comment on this clonotype: This may stem from a read error, because a much larger clone lies one nucleotide away. The chain has TRBV27 and TRBJ2-1; tentatively, D is TRBD1 (5 bases). This CDR3 contains 15 residues. In germline, CDR1 is MNHEY, CDR2 SMNVEV (reference sequence). The CDR3 loop reads CTSSHRPTAYNEQFF. The DNA for the CDR3 is TGTACCAGCAGCCATAGACCGACAGCCTACAATGAGCAGTTCTTC.

This clonotype was found a few times. The gene calls are TRBV7-2 and TRBJ2-1; 8 nucleotides line up with TRBD1. The CDR3 is 15 amino acids. Germline lookup yields CDR1 SGHTA and CDR2 FQGNSA. V was pared by 6 bases and J by 4 bases, with 8 bases of the junction left unmatched. This chain's CDR3 is CASRADRGSYNEQFF. In DNA form, the CDR3 reads TGTGCCAGCAGAGCCGACAGGGGTTCTTACAATGAGCAGTTCTTC.

This clonotype turned up a few times. The gene calls are TRBV7-9 and TRBJ1-2, with unresolved D. In germline, CDR1 is SEHNR, CDR2 FQNEAQ (reference sequence). Trimming stripped 7 bases from V and 1 base from J, with 13 bases between. The CDR3 totals 14 residues. The CDR3 spells CASTAPQVNYGYTF. In DNA form, the CDR3 reads TGTGCCAGCACCGCCCCCCAGGTTAACTATGGCTACACCTTC.

This sequence joins TRBV6-2 or TRBV6-3 and TRBJ2-7, with D perhaps TRBD2 (6 bases). The ends were cut back, 6 bases at V and 1 base at J, with 13 bases in the middle. CDR3 length: 14 residues. Germline lookup yields CDR1 MNHEY and CDR2 SVGEGT. Written as DNA, the CDR3 is TGTGCCAGCAGGGGGGGTCCCCCTTCCTACGAGCAGTACTTC. This translates into CASRGGPPSYEQYF.

The genes are TRBV12-3 or TRBV12-4 and TRBJ2-5; 12 positions match TRBD2. This CDR3 region has 15 residues. V dropped 4 bases and J dropped 2; count of bases not matched to a gene: 2. The CDR3 nucleotides are TGTGCCAGCAGTTGGCTAGCGGGGGGGCAAGAGACCCAGTACTTC. Its protein product is CASSWLAGGQETQYF.

This clonotype has a handful of counts. The V and J genes are TRBV6-6 and TRBJ1-1; D gene uncertain. V shed 5 bases and J shed 5 bases, with 15 bases lying between them. The CDR3 length is 14 residues. Per germline, CDR1 MNHNY and CDR2 SVGAGI (reference sequence). The CDR3 loop is CASSRRGVDTEAFF. DNA for the CDR3: TGTGCCAGCAGTCGACGTGGGGTGGATACTGAAGCTTTCTTT.

The chain is built from TRBV4-3 and TRBJ1-4; D might be TRBD1 (6 bases). Between the trimmed V and J ends, which lost 3 bases and 8 bases, there was a span of 13 bases. The length of the CDR3 is 14 residues. CDR1 LGHNA and CDR2 YSLEER come from the germline V gene. The CDR3 nucleotides read TGCGCCAGCAGCCATGTACAGGGCTCGGAAAAACTGTTTTTT. Translated: CASSHVQGSEKLFF.

This clonotype has at least ten counts. The chain carries TRBV2 and TRBJ1-2; D might be TRBD1 (5 bases). The CDR3 has 14 amino acids. Germline values: CDR1 SNHLY, CDR2 FYNNEI. V was shortened by 11 bases and J by 1 base, with 17 bases between the two germline ends. CDR3: CAGHRQGGNYGYTF. For the CDR3, the DNA is TGTGCCGGACATAGACAAGGCGGTAACTATGGCTACACCTTC.

This clonotype was observed at least ten times. This sequence joins TRBV4-1 and TRBJ1-2; tentatively, D is TRBD1 (5 bases). The germline V gene encodes CDR1 MGHRA and CDR2 YSYEKL. This CDR3 is 15 amino acids long. Trimming stripped 1 base from V and 0 bases from J, with 9 bases between. The chain's CDR3 is CASSQVQGANYGYTF. CDR3 DNA: TGCGCCAGCAGCCAAGTTCAGGGAGCTAACTATGGCTACACCTTC.

V gene TRBV7-9 combines with J gene TRBJ2-2, with D uncertain. Trimming took off 2 bases at V and 0 bases at J, with 19 bases between the two ends. CDR3 size: 19 residues. Germline CDR1 SEHNR, CDR2 FQNEAQ (reference sequence). Written as DNA, the CDR3 is TGTGCCAGCAGCTTACCCGAGAACCCAGTGAAAACGAACACCGGGGAGCTGTTTTTT. Encoded protein: CASSLPENPVKTNTGELFF. Using reference TRBV7-9 and TRBJ2-2 for the parts outside the CDR3, the full variable domain is DTGVSQNPRHKITKRGQNVTFRCDPISEHNRLYWYRQTLGQGPEFLTYFQNEAQLEKSRLLSDRFSAERPKGSFSTLEIQRTEQGDSAMYLCASSLPENPVKTNTGELFFGEGSRLTVL.

The count of this clonotype is one. The chain recombines TRBV7-6 with TRBJ2-5; D gene ambiguous. The CDR3 is made up of 12 amino acids. Trimming cost V 2 bases and J 5 bases, with 6 bases left between them. Looked up from germline, CDR1 is SGHVS and CDR2 is FNYEAQ. This CDR3 reads CASSLNKETQYF. The DNA for the CDR3 is TGTGCCAGCAGCTTAAACAAGGAGACCCAGTACTTC.

J is TRBJ2-1 and V is TRBV19; D call uncertain. Germline CDR1 LNHDA, CDR2 SQIVND (reference sequence). V lost 3 bases and J lost 8, with 17 bases in between. The CDR3 has 15 amino acids. For the CDR3, the DNA is TGTGCCAGTAGTATTCTCGGCGCAGTTACGGATGAGCAGTTCTTC. Translating it yields CASSILGAVTDEQFF.